This TCR beta chain was found in a study of naive and memory T cell subsets. The CDR3 totals 14 residues. Germline trimming cut 7 bases from V and 4 bases from J; bases unmatched to any gene: 3. CDR1 is MNHNY and CDR2 is SVGAGI in the germline V gene (reference sequence). An equimolar mix of two oligonucleotides served as the beta constant-region primer for TRBC1 and TRBC2. Four rounds of PCR amplified the ligated cDNA using nested alpha and beta constant-region primers plus SP2. TCRdb used MiXCR to reprocess the UMI-ligation and nested PCR reads, holding one entry per CDR3 protein. This table holds more than 100,000 distinct CDR3 sequences, about 36% found once.

The source material was central memory CD4+ T cells from blood. This chain uses TRBV6-6 with TRBJ2-1; the match to TRBD2 covers 11 bases. The sequence was obtained from a human donor in good health. CDR3 sequence: CASISGGGYNEQFF. The CDR3 DNA reads as TGTGCCAGCATTAGCGGGGGGGGGTACAATGAGCAGTTCTTC.